This TCR beta chain was captured in a study of cytomegalovirus exposure and HLA in healthy donors. A few counts support this clone. CDR1 and CDR2 from the germline V gene are SGHTA and FQGNSA. The V gene lost 0 bases and the J gene lost 5 bases, with 10 bases spanning the gap. This CDR3 comprises 14 residues. It was with 60 Vbeta and 13 Jbeta primers that the PCR ran. Sequenced by immunoSEQ multiplex PCR; TCRdb stores in-frame clones only, minus some. The data hold about 160,000 clones, with roughly 79% observed a single time. The sequenced material came from PBMCs. The TCR originated in a woman between 45 and 65 years old in good health and CMV-seronegative. The gene calls are TRBV7-2 and TRBJ2-5; perhaps TRBD2 as D (5 bases). In DNA, the CDR3 is TGTGCCAGCAGCTTAGCGAGGGTTGTGGAGACCCAGTACTTC. It yields the protein CASSLARVVETQYF. Together with reference TRBV7-2 and TRBJ2-5, the CDR3 gives the full variable domain: GAGVSQSPSNKVTEKGKDVELRCDPISGHTALYWYRQSLGQGLEFLIYFQGNSAPDKSGLPSDRFSAERTGGSVSTLTIQRTQQEDSAVYLCASSLARVVETQYFGPGTRLLVL.